The clone carrying this T cell receptor beta chain was recorded only once. Its specificity is not known. This sample stems from a study of cytomegalovirus exposure and HLA in healthy donors. The CDR3 contains 15 residues. Trimming cost V 5 bases and J 7 bases, with 16 bases left between them. Germline CDR1 reads SGHRS; CDR2 reads YFSETQ. Study-wide points: A later analysis found common viral pathogens apparently linked to several of the most significant clusters. Donors belonging to an Asian-associated ancestry cluster reportedly showed fewer N-insertions in productive TCRs than the approximately 670-donor mean, according to what a later analysis found. Researchers reported from a later analysis that most CMV-associated TCR beta chains appeared HLA-restricted.

The PCR ran on 60 Vbeta and 13 Jbeta primers. Data came from immunoSEQ multiplex PCR; TCRdb stores just in-frame clones and leaves some out. The sample consists of around 110,000 clones, about four fifths of them appearing once. This receptor was taken from a woman under 30 in good health and CMV-seronegative. The chain employs TRBV5-1 and TRBJ1-6; the D is unclear. Input material: PBMCs. For the CDR3, the DNA is TGCGCCAGCAGGAACCTGGGGAGGGAAAATTCACCCCTCCACTTT. Protein sequence: CASRNLGRENSPLHF.